The rows below give T cell receptor beta chains drawn from one sample of a study of identical twins. MiXCR was run by TCRdb on the 5' RACE reads, yielding one entry per CDR3 protein. The sample has 450,000 or so distinct CDR3 sequences; 20% to 25% are singletons. The same sample was also studied in work on T cells expressing NK-cell markers.

Input material: CD4+ T cells sorted from blood. These receptors originate from a woman between 18 and 29 years old in good health. Each CDR3 is given without its conserved first and last residue. D genes are given only for firm matches. Clone size is given for some rows only: seen once, a few or many times, or a class if the clone is expanded.

TRBJ2-7,TRBD1,.,TRBV7-8,ATALDRGLLGNEQY
TRBJ1-6,.,.,TRBV6-5,ASSYAGSVYNSPLH
TRBJ1-1,TRBD1,few,TRBV5-1,ASSATGTNTEAF
TRBJ2-4,TRBD2,.,TRBV7-2,ASSTLAGDTNIQY
TRBJ2-4,.,.,TRBV7-2,ASSRGLVEDIQY
TRBJ2-5,.,.,TRBV30,AWERWETQY
TRBJ2-7,TRBD1,few,TRBV29-1,SVAGDRGAYEQY
TRBJ2-5,.,.,TRBV20-1,SAGGLQETQY
TRBJ2-1,.,few,TRBV10-3,AISDGFSAYNEQF
TRBJ1-2,TRBD1,few,TRBV6-5,ASSYNGRGRGGYT
TRBJ2-1,TRBD2,.,TRBV12-3/TRBV12-4,ASSTSGRARSNEQF
TRBJ1-5,TRBD1,.,TRBV30,AWTGGLNQPQH
TRBJ2-1,.,.,TRBV27,ASSLYRVNYNEQF
TRBJ2-5,.,few,TRBV10-3,AIKDGPGDQY
TRBJ2-1,.,.,TRBV11-3,ASSSYLMGSYNEQF
TRBJ2-5,.,.,TRBV6-2/TRBV6-3,ASSYRTYGGHRETQY
TRBJ2-1,.,.,TRBV5-1,ASSRGATSYNEQF
TRBJ2-3,TRBD2,.,TRBV7-2,ASSTRTSGGINTQY
TRBJ2-7,TRBD2,few,TRBV10-3,AISSAGRVQLYEQY
TRBJ1-6,.,.,TRBV29-1,SVEEQPNSPLH
TRBJ2-1,TRBD2,few,TRBV29-1,SGYKAGNEQF
TRBJ2-3,TRBD2,many,TRBV12-3/TRBV12-4,ASSFGSSGGTDTQY
TRBJ2-7,.,.,TRBV6-2/TRBV6-3,ASSYYIGPPSY
TRBJ2-5,.,.,TRBV10-3,AIKDWGMRETQY
TRBJ1-1,TRBD1,.,TRBV20-1,SARNRGSEAF
TRBJ1-2,.,many,TRBV25-1,ASEPAGSNYGYT
TRBJ2-7,TRBD2,few,TRBV7-2,ASSKGEGQSSYEQY